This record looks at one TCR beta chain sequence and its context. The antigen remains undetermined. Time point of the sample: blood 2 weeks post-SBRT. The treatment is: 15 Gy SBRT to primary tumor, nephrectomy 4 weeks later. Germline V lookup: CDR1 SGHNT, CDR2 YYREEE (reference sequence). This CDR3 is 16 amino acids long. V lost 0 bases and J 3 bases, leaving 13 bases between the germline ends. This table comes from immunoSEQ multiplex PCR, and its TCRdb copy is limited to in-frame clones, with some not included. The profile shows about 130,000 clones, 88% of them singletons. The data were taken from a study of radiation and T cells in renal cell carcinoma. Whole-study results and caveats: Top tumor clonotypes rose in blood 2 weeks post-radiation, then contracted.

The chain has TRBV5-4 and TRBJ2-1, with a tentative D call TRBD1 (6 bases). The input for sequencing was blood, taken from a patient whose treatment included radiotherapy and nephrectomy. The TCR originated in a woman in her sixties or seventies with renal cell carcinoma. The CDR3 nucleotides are TGTGCCAGCAGCTTGGATAGTCAGGGGTTCTACAATGAGCAGTTCTTC. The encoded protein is CASSLDSQGFYNEQFF.